The sample holds a few counts of the clone carrying this T cell receptor (beta chain). This sample is drawn from a study of PD-1 blockade in classical Hodgkin lymphoma. Exposure to brentuximab vedotin varied, and each patient had relapsed following autologous stem cell transplantation. The V gene lost 9 bases and the J gene lost 2 bases, with 17 bases spanning the gap. The CDR3 sequence is 15 residues long. Germline V gene data show CDR1 as ENHRY and CDR2 as SYGVKD. The method was immunoSEQ multiplex PCR; TCRdb's version includes in-frame clones alone and lacks a portion of them. The table shows around 40,000 clones, with 76% occurring only once.

The chain couples TRBV10-3 to TRBJ2-1; weak D call: TRBD2 (6 bases). This clonotype was sampled from a human donor with classical Hodgkin lymphoma. The sample here was peripheral blood mononuclear cells (PBMCs), taken at baseline. CDR3 sequence: CAIKPGTSTYNEQFF. The DNA of the CDR3 is TGTGCCATTAAGCCCGGGACTTCGACCTACAATGAGCAGTTCTTC.